The clone carrying this TCR beta chain was recorded many times. Its antigen is as yet unknown. V was clipped by 1 base and J by 13 bases, with 14 bases between them. The CDR3 has 13 residues. From germline, CDR1 is LGHNA and CDR2 YSLEER. This sample stems from a study of T-cell reconstitution after alpha-beta-depleted transplantation in children. It was with unique molecular identifiers that the TCRbeta library was prepared. Using its own MiXCR run on the PCR reads, TCRdb lists one record per CDR3 protein. The sample carries 480,000 or so distinct CDR3 sequences, over 9.5% recorded once. Study observations and caveats: Several hundred rapidly expanded clones from non-depleted graft cells reportedly supplied alpha-beta T cells about two months post-transplant. Among T cells one year after transplant, newly produced cells accounted for most counts and diversity. Surviving recipient T cells and thymic progenitors underlay high day-60 TCRbeta diversity in some patients.

The TCR comes from a child aged 2 to 9 with inherited bone marrow failure, due to receive a stem cell transplant. V usage is TRBV4-3 and J usage is TRBJ2-1; no clear D gene. This material consisted of PBMCs, taken before TCRalphabeta/CD19-depleted stem cell transplant. CDR3 sequence (DNA): TGCGCCAGCAGCCAAGGTCCTCATAGCAGCCAGTTCTTC. As protein: CASSQGPHSSQFF.